Sequencing of this T cell receptor (beta chain) was carried out in a study of early T cells in non-severe SARS-CoV-2 infection. A single record per CDR3 protein comes from TCRdb applying MiXCR to the 5' RACE reads. The sample lists tens of thousands of distinct CDR3 sequences, about 9.8% occurring once. This clonotype was observed many times. Germline values: CDR1 SGHTA, CDR2 FQGTGA. V shed 1 base and J shed 1 base, with 7 bases lying between them. The CDR3 totals 14 residues. J is TRBJ1-1 and V is TRBV7-3; D call uncertain. The source material was whole blood. The source of this sequence is an adult who was a healthcare worker with PCR-confirmed SARS-CoV-2 infection or an uninfected control (not recorded which). The CDR3 DNA reads as TGTGCCAGCAGCTTAAAGGGAGCGAACACTGAAGCTTTCTTT. This sequence encodes CASSLKGANTEAFF. Together with reference TRBV7-3 and TRBJ1-1, the CDR3 gives the full variable domain: GAGVSQTPSNKVTEKGKYVELRCDPISGHTALYWYRQSLGQGPEFLIYFQGTGAADDSGLPNDRFFAVRPEGSVSTLKIQRTERGDSAVYLCASSLKGANTEAFFGQGTRLTVV.